This T cell receptor beta chain was sequenced in a study of tumor T cells in aggressive B-cell lymphoma. CDR1 and CDR2 (germline): SNHLY, FYNNEI. There are 16 residues in the CDR3. Between the trimmed V and J ends, which lost 2 bases and 0 bases, there was a span of 11 bases. The data were produced by immunoSEQ multiplex PCR, yet TCRdb's version contains in-frame clones alone and is incomplete. Among about 11,000 clones listed, 92% were seen once. The sequencing input was tumor tissue. The genes are TRBV2 and TRBJ1-5, with unresolved D. The sequence derives from an adult with diffuse large B cell lymphoma. This CDR3 reads CASSEMRAYSNQPQHF. In nucleotides, the CDR3 is TGTGCCAGCAGTGAAATGCGGGCCTATAGCAATCAGCCCCAGCATTTT.